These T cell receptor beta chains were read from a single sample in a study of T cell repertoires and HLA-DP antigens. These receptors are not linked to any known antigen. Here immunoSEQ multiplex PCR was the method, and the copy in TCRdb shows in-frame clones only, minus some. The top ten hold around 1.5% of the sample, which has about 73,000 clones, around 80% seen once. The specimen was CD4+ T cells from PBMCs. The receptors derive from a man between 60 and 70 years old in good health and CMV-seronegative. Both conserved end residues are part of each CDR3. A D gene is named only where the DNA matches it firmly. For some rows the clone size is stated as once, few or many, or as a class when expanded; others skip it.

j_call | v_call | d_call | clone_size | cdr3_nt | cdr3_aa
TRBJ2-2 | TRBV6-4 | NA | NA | TGTGCCAGCAGCCGGGACAAAGGGAACACCGGGGAGCTGTTTTTT | CASSRDKGNTGELFF
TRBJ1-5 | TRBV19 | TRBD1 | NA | TGTGCCAGTAATCGATCAGGGGGCGATAGGAGCAATCAGCCCCAGCATTTT | CASNRSGGDRSNQPQHF
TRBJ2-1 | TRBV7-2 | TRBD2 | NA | TGTGCCAGCAGCTGGTCTAGCGGGAACTACAATGAGCAGTTCTTC | CASSWSSGNYNEQFF
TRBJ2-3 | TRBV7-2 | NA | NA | TGTGCCAGCAGCCCCTCGGGTTTGAGCACAGATACGCAGTATTTT | CASSPSGLSTDTQYF
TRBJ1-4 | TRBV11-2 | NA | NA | TGTGCCAGCAGCTTAGATTTCCAGGAGGAGGAAAAACTGTTTTTT | CASSLDFQEEEKLFF
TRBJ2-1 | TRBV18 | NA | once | TGTGCCAGCTCACCCCAGGGGGGAGTACCGAATGAGCAGTTCTTC | CASSPQGGVPNEQFF
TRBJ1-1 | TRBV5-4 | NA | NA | TGTGCCAGCAGCTTGTTGGAAGGGTTAGGCACTGAAGCTTTCTTT | CASSLLEGLGTEAFF
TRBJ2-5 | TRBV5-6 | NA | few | TGTGCCAGCAGCTCAGGGGACTCCCGAGAGACCCAGTACTTC | CASSSGDSRETQYF
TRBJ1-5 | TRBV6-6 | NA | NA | TGTGCCAGCAGTTACGAAGGTCAGCCCCAGCATTTT | CASSYEGQPQHF
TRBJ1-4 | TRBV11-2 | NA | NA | TGTGCCAGCAGCCGTCCGGGAACCAATGAAAAACTGTTTTTT | CASSRPGTNEKLFF
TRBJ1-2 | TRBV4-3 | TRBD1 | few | TGCGCCAGCAGCCAAGAGGGACAGGGCGACGGTGGCTACACCTTC | CASSQEGQGDGGYTF
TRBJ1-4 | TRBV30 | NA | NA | TGTGCCTGGACCCAAGGACGAGCAACTAATGAAAAACTGTTTTTT | CAWTQGRATNEKLFF
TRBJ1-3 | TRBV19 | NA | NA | TGTGCCAGTAGTGGGAACAGGCGGAGCTCTGGAAACACCATATATTTT | CASSGNRRSSGNTIYF
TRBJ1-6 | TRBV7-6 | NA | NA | TGTGCCAGCAGCTTAGAGGCCAGGGAGAATTCACCCCTCCACTTT | CASSLEARENSPLHF
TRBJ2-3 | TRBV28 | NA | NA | TGTGCCAGCAGTTTTGGAGGAGGGGGAGGGTTACTTAATCCGCAGTATTTT | CASSFGGGGGLLNPQYF
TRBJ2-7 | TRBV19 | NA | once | TGTGCCAGTATCCCGCAGGGGCCAATCTACGAGCAGTACTTC | CASIPQGPIYEQYF
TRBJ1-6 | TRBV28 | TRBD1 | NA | TGTGCCAGCAGTCCCGACAGGGGGCTTAATTCACCCCTCCACTTT | CASSPDRGLNSPLHF
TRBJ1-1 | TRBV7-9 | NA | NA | TGTGCCAGCAGCTTAGAGGTCGGGCGCGGCCCGAACACTGAAGCTTTCTTT | CASSLEVGRGPNTEAFF
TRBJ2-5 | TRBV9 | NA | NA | TGTGCCAGCAGCCCTTCGAGGGGGGGCACGGAGACCCAGTACTTC | CASSPSRGGTETQYF
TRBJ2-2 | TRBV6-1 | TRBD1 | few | TGTGCCATAGCACGGGGACAGCTCACCGGGGAGCTGTTTTTT | CAIARGQLTGELFF
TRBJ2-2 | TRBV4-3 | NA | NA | TGCGCCAGCAGCCAAGATGGGGCGCAGACCTCCCGTCCCGGGGAGCTGTTTTTT | CASSQDGAQTSRPGELFF
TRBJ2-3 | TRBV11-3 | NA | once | TGTGCCAGCAGCTACGGGGGAGCTAGCACAGATACGCAGTATTTT | CASSYGGASTDTQYF
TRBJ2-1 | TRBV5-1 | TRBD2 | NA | TGCGCCAGCAGCTACTGGACTAGCGGGATTAATGAGCAGTTCTTC | CASSYWTSGINEQFF